These 24 T cell receptor beta chains were all obtained from the same sample, sequenced in a study of blood T cell repertoires in COVID-19. TCRdb's copy holds only in-frame clones and misses some; the assay was immunoSEQ multiplex PCR. Among some 420,000 clones listed, 75% to 90% were seen once. Source material: PBMCs or T cells enriched from blood (not recorded which). The receptors originated from a man younger than 45 who had recovered from COVID-19.

This clone appeared a few times. V is TRBV7-9 and J is TRBJ1-1; weak D call: TRBD1 (6 bases). The V end lost 11 bases, the J end lost 5 bases, and 15 bases lay between the germline ends. The CDR3 consists of 12 residues. Germline V CDR1 and CDR2: SEHNR, FQNEAQ (reference sequence). The CDR3: CAVRGGRTEAFF. The CDR3 DNA follows: TGTGCCGTGCGCGGGGGCCGGACTGAAGCTTTCTTT.

V is TRBV15 and J is TRBJ2-7, with 8 bases that match TRBD1. The germline CDR1 and CDR2 sequences are LNHNV and YYDKDF (reference sequence). The CDR3 contains 13 residues. After removal of 5 bases from V and 3 bases from J, the junction contained 3 bases not matched to a gene. CDR3 amino acids: CATSPGTGYEQYF. CDR3 coding DNA: TGTGCCACCAGCCCCGGGACAGGCTACGAGCAGTACTTC.

The chain recombines TRBV5-1 with TRBJ2-7, with D possibly matching TRBD2 (6 bases). Trimming shortened V by 4 bases and J by 4 bases, and 15 bases separated the two germline ends. CDR3 length: 14 amino acids. The germline V gene encodes CDR1 SGHRS and CDR2 YFSETQ. CDR3 region: CASSPTGEGYEQYF. The CDR3 DNA is TGCGCCAGCAGCCCCACGGGAGAAGGGTACGAGCAGTACTTC.

The chain couples TRBV5-1 to TRBJ2-5, with D perhaps TRBD1 (5 bases). V was cut by 4 bases and J by 1 base, with 14 bases left in between. Looked up from germline, CDR1 is SGHRS and CDR2 is YFSETQ. The CDR3 loop spans 15 amino acids. The CDR3 loop is CASSVGHPSQETQYF. The CDR3 nucleotides are TGCGCCAGCAGCGTCGGACACCCGAGCCAAGAGACCCAGTACTTC.

The chain uses TRBV2 and TRBJ1-5; tentatively, D is TRBD1 (5 bases). CDR1 is SNHLY and CDR2 is FYNNEI in the germline V gene. The CDR3 is 15 residues long. V lost 6 bases and J lost 7, with 19 bases in between. CDR3 sequence: CASRGPGVRGQPQHF. The CDR3, as DNA: TGTGCCAGCAGGGGCCCGGGGGTTCGAGGGCAGCCCCAGCATTTT.

This sequence joins TRBV11-2 and TRBJ2-1, with D perhaps matching TRBD2 (6 bases). V was pared by 1 base and J by 9 bases, with 28 bases between. Germline V gene data show CDR1 as SGHAT and CDR2 as FQNNGV. This CDR3 has 19 amino acids. The CDR3 DNA follows: TGTGCCAGCAGCTTAGGTGGGAGGCTCCAAGGTGGAATGGTTCGTGAGCAGTTCTTC. It translates to CASSLGGRLQGGMVREQFF.

This chain uses TRBV24-1 with TRBJ2-7; D may be TRBD1 (5 bases). The CDR3 runs 13 residues. The V gene lost 5 bases and the J gene lost 3 bases, with 10 bases spanning the gap. Germline V lookup: CDR1 KGHDR, CDR2 SFDVKD. CDR3 sequence (DNA): TGTGCCACCAGTGCAGGGAAAGGCTACGAGCAGTACTTC. It specifies CATSAGKGYEQYF.

As for this clone: The identical CDR3 is also encoded by other nucleotide sequences in the sample. The rearrangement uses TRBV19 and TRBJ1-5, with 8 bases lining up with TRBD1. Per the germline V gene, CDR1 is LNHDA and CDR2 is SQIVND (reference sequence). Trimming removed 6 bases from V and 2 bases from J; junction bases left unmatched: 3. The CDR3 covers 14 residues. The CDR3 coding sequence is TGTGCCAGTAGGGACAGGGTTGGCAATCAGCCCCAGCATTTT. Translated: CASRDRVGNQPQHF.

The chain is built from TRBV7-6 and TRBJ1-1; weak D call: TRBD1 (5 bases). V dropped 4 bases and J dropped 3 bases, with 15 bases sitting between them. Germline loops: CDR1 SGHVS, CDR2 FNYEAQ. The length of the CDR3 is 15 residues. CDR3 loop: CASSYLRVLDTEAFF. DNA of the CDR3: TGTGCCAGCAGCTACCTCAGGGTACTCGACACTGAAGCTTTCTTT.

The chain recombines TRBV10-2 with TRBJ1-5; a weak D match, TRBD1 (5 bases). Germline V gene lookup returns CDR1 WSHSY and CDR2 SAAADI. Trimming left V 4 bases short and J 4 bases short, with 14 bases between. This CDR3 is 15 amino acids long. CDR3 nucleotide sequence: TGCGCCAGCAGTGTAGTAACGGGGGGAAATCAGCCCCAGCATTTT. Protein sequence: CASSVVTGGNQPQHF.

The chain joins TRBV18 to TRBJ1-2, with D hard to call. Germline CDR1 is KGHSH and CDR2 is LQKENI. The V gene lost 3 bases and the J gene lost 0 bases, with 11 bases spanning the gap. CDR3 length: 15 amino acids. CDR3 protein: CASSPAEGSNYGYTF. The CDR3 coding sequence is TGTGCCAGCTCACCGGCGGAAGGTTCTAACTATGGCTACACCTTC.

The J gene is TRBJ2-1, the V gene TRBV5-1, with 11 positions matching TRBD1. CDR1 and CDR2 from the germline V gene are SGHRS and YFSETQ. CDR3 length: 14 residues. Trimming cost V 3 bases and J 6 bases; bases outside gene matches: 2. The CDR3 coding sequence is TGCGCCAGCAGCTGGGGGACAGGGGGCAATGAGCAGTTCTTC. It specifies CASSWGTGGNEQFF.

V and J are TRBV6-1 and TRBJ1-2; TRBD1 is a possible D gene (5 bases). The V end lost 3 bases, the J end lost 8 bases, and 13 bases lay between the germline ends. CDR1 MNHNS and CDR2 SASEGT come from the germline V gene. The CDR3 is 13 amino acids. CDR3 sequence reads: CASSDPAGRGYTF. CDR3 nucleotide sequence: TGTGCCAGCAGTGACCCGGCAGGGAGGGGCTACACCTTC.

V and J are TRBV11-1 and TRBJ1-2; 7 nucleotides align to TRBD1. Trimming at V came to 5 bases and at J to 4 bases, leaving 10 bases not matched to a gene. Per the germline V gene, CDR1 is SGHAT and CDR2 is FQDESV (reference sequence). The CDR3 is 15 amino acids. CDR3: CASSRNRGVSYGYTF. The CDR3 DNA is TGTGCCAGCAGCCGGAACAGGGGAGTCAGCTATGGCTACACCTTC.

The chain links TRBV6-5 to TRBJ1-2, with D possibly being TRBD1 (6 bases). This CDR3 region has 13 residues. The V and J ends lost 6 bases and 4 bases respectively, with 12 bases between them. Germline loops: CDR1 MNHEY, CDR2 SVGAGI. As DNA, the CDR3 is TGTGCCAGCAGCGGCACAGGGATCTATGGCTACACCTTC. Residues: CASSGTGIYGYTF.

V usage is TRBV19 and J usage is TRBJ1-5, with TRBD1 identical over 8 bases. CDR1 and CDR2 (germline): LNHDA, SQIVND (reference sequence). This CDR3 region has 14 residues. The J segment lost 2 bases and the V segment lost 3 bases, leaving 0 bases of the junction unmatched. The CDR3 spells CASSMTGGNQPQHF. As DNA, the CDR3 is TGTGCCAGTAGTATGACAGGGGGCAATCAGCCCCAGCATTTT.

The table lists this clone with a count of one. The germline gene is not matched at one end of the junction; a read error may be the cause. The chain has TRBV20-1 and TRBJ1-1; D call uncertain. The V gene's germline CDR1 is DFQATT and CDR2 SNEGSKA (reference sequence). The CDR3 is made up of 8 amino acids. This CDR3 is CSARDSRF. The CDR3 DNA follows: TGCAGTGCTAGAGATTCCAGGTTT.

The V call is TRBV3-1 (or the pseudogene TRBV3-2), the J call TRBJ1-1, with 7 bases aligning to TRBD1. From germline, CDR1 is LGHDT and CDR2 YNNKEL (reference sequence). J lost 7 bases, V lost 2 bases, and 10 bases had no gene match. CDR3 length: 15 residues. The CDR3 is CASSQKGTGALEAFF. As DNA, the CDR3 is TGTGCCAGCAGCCAAAAGGGTACAGGGGCCCTTGAAGCTTTCTTT.

The V and J genes are TRBV19 and TRBJ2-2; D gene ambiguous. The germline gives CDR1 LNHDA, CDR2 SQIVND (reference sequence). The CDR3 runs to 12 residues. V dropped 1 base and J dropped 10 bases, with 7 bases sitting between them. The DNA of the CDR3 is TGTGCCAGTAGTATAGGGCAGGTGGAGCTGTTTTTT. This translates into CASSIGQVELFF.

The V and J genes are TRBV7-9 and TRBJ2-1, with D possibly being TRBD1 (6 bases). The length of the CDR3 is 16 residues. CDR1 and CDR2 from the germline V gene are SEHNR and FQNEAQ (reference sequence). V dropped 1 base and J dropped 1 base, with 11 bases sitting between them. The CDR3 DNA is TGTGCCAGCAGCTTAGTGGGCCAGGGGTCCTACAATGAGCAGTTCTTC. This translates into CASSLVGQGSYNEQFF.

The genes are TRBV5-1 and TRBJ2-3, with 10 bases identical to TRBD1. The CDR3 has 15 residues. From germline, CDR1 is SGHRS and CDR2 YFSETQ. V trimming: 4 bases; J trimming: 3 bases; junction bases outside the gene matches: 5. DNA for the CDR3: TGCGCCAGCAGCCCCGGGACAGGGGTTACAGATACGCAGTATTTT. Translation gives CASSPGTGVTDTQYF.

The V call is TRBV5-1, the J call TRBJ2-3, with a weak D call TRBD2 (5 bases). Deletions cut 2 bases from V and 4 bases from J, with 5 bases between. CDR1 SGHRS and CDR2 YFSETQ come from the germline V gene. CDR3 length: 12 residues. CDR3 in amino acids: CASSLAADTQYF. DNA of the CDR3: TGCGCCAGCAGCTTAGCGGCAGATACGCAGTATTTT. Full variable domain (rest looked up from reference TRBV5-1 and TRBJ2-3): KAGVTQTPRYLIKTRGQQVTLSCSPISGHRSVSWYQQTPGQGLQFLFEYFSETQRNKGNFPGRFSGRQFSNSRSEMNVSTLELGDSALYLCASSLAADTQYFGPGTRLTVL.

The chain has TRBV2 and TRBJ2-7; 11 bases fit TRBD2. V was clipped by 2 bases and J by 9 bases; unmatched bases: 9. Per germline, CDR1 SNHLY and CDR2 FYNNEI. The CDR3 has 15 amino acids. CDR3 sequence (DNA): TGTGCCAGCAGTGAATCGCTGACTAGCGGGGTGGGGCAGTACTTC. Translation gives CASSESLTSGVGQYF.

This chain joins TRBV18 and TRBJ2-5; 9 nucleotides line up with TRBD1. V was clipped by 3 bases and J by 5 bases; unmatched bases: 7. Germline assignment: CDR1 KGHSH and CDR2 LQKENI. The CDR3 is made up of 15 amino acids. For the CDR3, the DNA is TGTGCCAGCTCACCCGGGACAGGGCGTTCGGAGACCCAGTACTTC. Its protein is CASSPGTGRSETQYF.